Below are 10 T cell receptor beta chains sequenced from a single sample in a study of PD-L1 blockade in urothelial cancer. Clones were read by immunoSEQ multiplex PCR, and TCRdb kept only the in-frame ones, dropping some. The data contain tens of thousands of clones, around 86% of them singletons. The time point is: pretreatment peripheral blood. Sequences were derived from PBMCs, sampled around atezolizumab (anti-PD-L1) treatment. The source of these receptors is a man in his fifties or sixties with urothelial cancer.

The chain links TRBV11-2 to TRBJ2-7; 12 bases are a match to TRBD1. The CDR3 extends over 18 amino acids. Germline V gives CDR1 SGHAT, CDR2 FQNNGV. The J segment lost 0 bases and the V segment lost 2 bases, leaving 8 bases of the junction unmatched. The DNA of the CDR3 is TGTGCCAGCAGCTTATCGGGACAGGGGGCTCCGAGCTCCTACGAGCAGTACTTC. Residues: CASSLSGQGAPSSYEQYF.

The chain couples TRBV30 to TRBJ1-2; 9 nucleotides agree with TRBD1. Germline CDR1 GTSNPN, CDR2 SVGIG (reference sequence). V gave up 2 bases and J gave up 7 bases; unmatched junction bases: 11. CDR3 length: 15 residues. CDR3 bases: TGTGCCTGGAGTTACCGGGACAGGGACCGTTTTGGCTACACCTTC. Residues: CAWSYRDRDRFGYTF.

The genes are TRBV4-2 and TRBJ2-2; D remains ambiguous. Trimming shortened V by 0 bases and J by 7 bases, and 12 bases separated the two germline ends. The CDR3 contains 15 residues. CDR1 is LGHNA, CDR2 YNFKEQ, per germline. CDR3 sequence (DNA): TGTGCCAGCAGCCAAGATTCTACGTTTAGCGGGGAGCTGTTTTTT. Its translation is CASSQDSTFSGELFF.

This clone was recorded a few times. The V and J genes are TRBV6-5 and TRBJ2-3; D possibly corresponds to TRBD2 (6 bases). The germline gives CDR1 MNHEY, CDR2 SVGAGI. Trimming left V 6 bases short and J 3 bases short, with 13 bases between. The CDR3 runs 14 residues. The CDR3 bases are TGTGCCAGCAGCCCCGGAGGGGTGACAGATACGCAGTATTTT. This gives the protein CASSPGGVTDTQYF.

This chain joins TRBV28 and TRBJ2-1, with a possible D match to TRBD1 (5 bases). This CDR3 has 14 residues. Per germline, CDR1 MDHEN and CDR2 SYDVKM. Trimming stripped 10 bases from V and 0 bases from J, with 13 bases between. The CDR3 sequence is CATARESSYNEQFF. The CDR3 DNA sequence: TGTGCCACCGCCAGGGAAAGCTCCTACAATGAGCAGTTCTTC.

The genes are TRBV6-1 and TRBJ1-2; 8 bases align to TRBD1. Trimming removed 6 bases from V and 6 bases from J; junction bases left unmatched: 9. Germline CDR1 is MNHNS and CDR2 is SASEGT. The CDR3 sequence is 14 residues long. DNA of the CDR3: TGTGCCAGCAGGCGACCGGGACAGGCAGATGGCTACACCTTC. Protein: CASRRPGQADGYTF.

J is TRBJ1-1 and V is TRBV7-8; possibly TRBD1 for D (5 bases). Per the germline V gene, CDR1 is SGHVS and CDR2 is FQNEAQ. CDR3 length: 13 residues. With 6 bases removed from V and 0 bases from J, the gap between germline ends came to 8 bases. The CDR3 DNA reads as TGTGCCAGCAGGCAACAGGTGAACACTGAAGCTTTCTTT. Translation: CASRQQVNTEAFF.

This clone was picked up one time. The chain employs TRBV6-5 and TRBJ2-7, with 11 bases identical to TRBD1. The CDR3 has 14 amino acids. Looked up from germline, CDR1 is MNHEY and CDR2 is SVGAGI. The junction had 5 bases not matched to a gene; V was cut back by 5 bases and J by 5 bases. In DNA form, the CDR3 reads TGTGCCAGCAGTGGGGACAGGGGGTACAACGAGCAGTACTTC. Amino acid sequence: CASSGDRGYNEQYF.

CDR3 in amino acids: CASSRGGSGNTIYF. The CDR3 DNA follows: TGCGCCAGCAGTCGGGGGGGGTCTGGAAACACCATATATTTT. This chain links TRBV4-3 with TRBJ1-3; possible D gene TRBD1, 5 bases. The CDR3 runs to 14 residues. With 6 bases removed from V and 1 base from J, the gap between germline ends came to 10 bases. Germline V CDR1 and CDR2: LGHNA, YSLEER.

The DNA of the CDR3 is TGTGCCAGCAGCTCCGGTCCGGGCGCCGGGGTACTCTACGAGCAGTACTTC. This gives the protein CASSSGPGAGVLYEQYF. The J gene is TRBJ2-7, the V gene TRBV7-8; perhaps TRBD2 as D (5 bases). The germline V and J ends were trimmed by 4 bases and 3 bases, with 22 bases remaining between them. The germline CDR1 and CDR2 sequences are SGHVS and FQNEAQ. This CDR3 contains 17 residues.